This T cell receptor (beta chain) was identified in a study of T cell responses to AZD1222 COVID-19 vaccine. Using immunoSEQ multiplex PCR, the repertoire was profiled, and TCRdb retains in-frame clones only, with some absent. Here the sample spans roughly 70,000 clones, 88% being singletons. This clone has a handful of counts. The TCR comes from an adult who received the MenACWY meningococcal vaccine as a control. This specimen consisted of peripheral blood, obtained 28 days after the second dose of the MenACWY control vaccine.

CDR3 amino acids: CASSSARMNTEAFF. CDR3 DNA sequence: TGTGCCAGCAGTTCTGCGCGGATGAACACTGAAGCTTTCTTT. This chain links TRBV6-2 or TRBV6-3 with TRBJ1-1; D uncertain. The V end was cut by 4 bases, the J end by 0 bases, with 9 bases between. The CDR3 is 14 amino acids. Germline CDR1 and CDR2: MNHEY and SVGEGT.